This TCR beta chain derives from a study of breast tumors, draining lymph nodes, adjacent tissues. Findings and limits, study-wide: Data only fit, rather than demonstrated, lymph node origin of most tumor T cells. Tumor repertoires ranked between lymph nodes and nontumor tissue in diversity, with V and J gene preferences. Compared with basal-like, luminal-like tumors shared significantly more repertoire with nontumor tissue.

A remark on this clonotype: Its specificity is unknown.

The CDR3 extends over 15 amino acids. V gave up 0 bases and J gave up 1 base; unmatched junction bases: 1. The germline V gene has CDR1 SGHRS and CDR2 YFSETQ. TCRdb independently ran MiXCR on the multiplex PCR reads; one entry per CDR3 protein. The sample holds about 100,000 distinct CDR3 sequences; approximately 22% are singletons and the top ten take less than 1.5%. Samples came from axillary lymph nodes draining the breast cancer. V usage is TRBV5-1 and J usage is TRBJ1-1; 9 positions match TRBD1. The sample consisted of axillary lymph node tissue. The receptor's source is a female donor with breast cancer. Some clones in this sample may be carry-over from other donors' samples. In nucleotides, the CDR3 is TGCGCCAGCAGCTTGGGACAGGGGGAGAACACTGAAGCTTTCTTT. The encoded protein is CASSLGQGENTEAFF.